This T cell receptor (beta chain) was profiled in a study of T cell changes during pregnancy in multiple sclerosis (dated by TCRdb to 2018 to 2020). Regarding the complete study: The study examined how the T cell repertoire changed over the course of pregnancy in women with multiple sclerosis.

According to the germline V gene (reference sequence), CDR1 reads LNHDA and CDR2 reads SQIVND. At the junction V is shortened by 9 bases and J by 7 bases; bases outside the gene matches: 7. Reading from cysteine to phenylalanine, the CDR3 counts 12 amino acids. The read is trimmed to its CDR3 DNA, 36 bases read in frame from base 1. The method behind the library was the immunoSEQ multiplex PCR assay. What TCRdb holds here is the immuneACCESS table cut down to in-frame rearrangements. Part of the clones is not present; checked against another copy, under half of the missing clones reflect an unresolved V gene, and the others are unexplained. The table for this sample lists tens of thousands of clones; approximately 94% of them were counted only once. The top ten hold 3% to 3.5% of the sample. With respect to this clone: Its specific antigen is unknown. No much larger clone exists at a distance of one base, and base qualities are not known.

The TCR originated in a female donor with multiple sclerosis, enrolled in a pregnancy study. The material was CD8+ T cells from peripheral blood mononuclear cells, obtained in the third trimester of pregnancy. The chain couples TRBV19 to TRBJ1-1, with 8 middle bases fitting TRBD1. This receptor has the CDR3 CASNTGGVEAFF. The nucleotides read TGTGCCAGCAATACAGGGGGAGTTGAAGCTTTCTTT.